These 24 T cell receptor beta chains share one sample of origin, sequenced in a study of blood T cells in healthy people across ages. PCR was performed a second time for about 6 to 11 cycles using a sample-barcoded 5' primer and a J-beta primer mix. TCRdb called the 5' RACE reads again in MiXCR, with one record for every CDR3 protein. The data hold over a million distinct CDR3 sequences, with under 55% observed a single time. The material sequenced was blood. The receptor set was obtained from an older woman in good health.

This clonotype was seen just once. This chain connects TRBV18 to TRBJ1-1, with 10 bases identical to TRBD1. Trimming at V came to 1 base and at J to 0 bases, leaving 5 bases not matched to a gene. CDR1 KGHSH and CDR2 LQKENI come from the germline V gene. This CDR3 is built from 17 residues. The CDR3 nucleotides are TGTGCCAGCTCACCACTCAAGACAGGGGGCCTGAACACTGAAGCTTTCTTT. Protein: CASSPLKTGGLNTEAFF.

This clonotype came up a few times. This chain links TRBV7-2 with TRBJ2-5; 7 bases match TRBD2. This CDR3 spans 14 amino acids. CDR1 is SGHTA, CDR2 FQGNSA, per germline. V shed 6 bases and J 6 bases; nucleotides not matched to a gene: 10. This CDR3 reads CASSPGTTKKTQYF. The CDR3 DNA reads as TGTGCCAGCAGTCCCGGGACTACGAAGAAGACCCAGTACTTC.

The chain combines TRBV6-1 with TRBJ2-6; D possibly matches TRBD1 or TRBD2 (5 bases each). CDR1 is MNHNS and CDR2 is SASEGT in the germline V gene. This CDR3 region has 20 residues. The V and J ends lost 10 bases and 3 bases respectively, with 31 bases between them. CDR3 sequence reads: CATTGSPRTRAPLGANVLTF. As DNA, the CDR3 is TGTGCCACTACGGGGTCTCCGAGGACCAGGGCCCCCCTTGGGGCCAACGTCCTGACTTTC.

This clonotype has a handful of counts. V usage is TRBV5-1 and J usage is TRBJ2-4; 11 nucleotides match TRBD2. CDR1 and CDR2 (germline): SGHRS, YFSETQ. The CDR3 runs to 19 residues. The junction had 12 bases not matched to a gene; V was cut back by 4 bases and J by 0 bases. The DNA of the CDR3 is TGCGCCAGCAGCCAAACCGGGACTAGCGGAACTCTAGCCAAAAACATTCAGTACTTC. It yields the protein CASSQTGTSGTLAKNIQYF.

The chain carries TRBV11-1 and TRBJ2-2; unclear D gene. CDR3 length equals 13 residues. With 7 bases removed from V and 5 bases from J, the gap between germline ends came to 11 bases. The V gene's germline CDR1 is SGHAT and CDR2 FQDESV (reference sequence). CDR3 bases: TGTGCCAGCAAGTTGGTTGGGACCGGGGAGCTGTTTTTT. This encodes CASKLVGTGELFF.

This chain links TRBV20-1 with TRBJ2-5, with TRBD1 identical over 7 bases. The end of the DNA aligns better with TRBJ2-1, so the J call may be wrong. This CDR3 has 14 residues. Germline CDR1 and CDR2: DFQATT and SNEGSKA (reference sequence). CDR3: CSARDRQGKETQFF. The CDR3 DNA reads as TGCAGTGCTAGAGACCGACAGGGTAAAGAGACCCAGTTCTTC.

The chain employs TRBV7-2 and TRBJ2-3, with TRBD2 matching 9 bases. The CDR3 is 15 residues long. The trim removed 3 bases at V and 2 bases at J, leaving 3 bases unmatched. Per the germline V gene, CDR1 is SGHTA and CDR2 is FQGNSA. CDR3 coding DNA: TGTACCAGCAGCTTCAGCGGGGGGACCACAGATACGCAGTATTTT. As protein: CTSSFSGGTTDTQYF.

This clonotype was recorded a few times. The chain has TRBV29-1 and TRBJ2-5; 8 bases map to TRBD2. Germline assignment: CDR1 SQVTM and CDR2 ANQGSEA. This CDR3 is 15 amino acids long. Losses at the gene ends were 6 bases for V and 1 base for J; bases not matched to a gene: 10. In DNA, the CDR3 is TGCAGCGTGGAACCGAGCGGGAGAATCCAAGAGACCCAGTACTTC. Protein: CSVEPSGRIQETQYF.

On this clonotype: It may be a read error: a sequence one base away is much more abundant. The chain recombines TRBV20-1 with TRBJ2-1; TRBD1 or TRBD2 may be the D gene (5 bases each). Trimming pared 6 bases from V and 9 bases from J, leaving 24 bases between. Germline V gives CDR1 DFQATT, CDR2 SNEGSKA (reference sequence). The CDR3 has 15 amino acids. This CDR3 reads CSASPGAGIPGEQFF. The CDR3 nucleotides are TGCAGTGCGTCTCCCGGGGCAGGGATCCCCGGTGAGCAGTTCTTC.

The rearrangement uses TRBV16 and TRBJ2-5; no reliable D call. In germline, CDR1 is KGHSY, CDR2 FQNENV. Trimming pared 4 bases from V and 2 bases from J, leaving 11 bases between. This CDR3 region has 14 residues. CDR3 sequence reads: CASSPPSLQETQYF. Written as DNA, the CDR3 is TGTGCCAGCAGCCCCCCATCACTTCAAGAGACCCAGTACTTC.

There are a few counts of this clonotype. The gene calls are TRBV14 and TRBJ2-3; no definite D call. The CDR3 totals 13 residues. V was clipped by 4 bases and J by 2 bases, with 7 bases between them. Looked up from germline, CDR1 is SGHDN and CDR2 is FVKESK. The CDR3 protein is CASSPYLTDTQYF. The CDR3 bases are TGTGCCAGCAGCCCGTACCTCACAGATACGCAGTATTTT.

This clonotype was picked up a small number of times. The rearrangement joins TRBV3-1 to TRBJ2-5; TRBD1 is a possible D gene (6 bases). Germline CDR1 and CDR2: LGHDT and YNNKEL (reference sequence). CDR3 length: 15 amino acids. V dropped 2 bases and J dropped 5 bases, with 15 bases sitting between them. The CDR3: CASSQIRGERETQYF. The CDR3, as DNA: TGTGCCAGCAGCCAAATCAGGGGAGAACGGGAGACCCAGTACTTC.

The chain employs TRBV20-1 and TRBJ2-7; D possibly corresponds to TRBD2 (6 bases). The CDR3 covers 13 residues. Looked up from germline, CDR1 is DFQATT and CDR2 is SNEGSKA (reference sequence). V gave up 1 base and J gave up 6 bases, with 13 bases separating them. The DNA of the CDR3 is TGCAGTGCTAGAGTGACTAGTCGGGGCGAGCAGTACTTC. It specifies CSARVTSRGEQYF.

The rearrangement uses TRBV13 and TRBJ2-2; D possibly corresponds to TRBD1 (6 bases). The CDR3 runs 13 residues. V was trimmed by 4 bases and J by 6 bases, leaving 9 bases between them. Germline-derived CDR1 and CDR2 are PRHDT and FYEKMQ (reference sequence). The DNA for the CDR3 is TGTGCCAGCAGCTCTCAGGGGTCCGGGGAGCTGTTTTTT. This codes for CASSSQGSGELFF.

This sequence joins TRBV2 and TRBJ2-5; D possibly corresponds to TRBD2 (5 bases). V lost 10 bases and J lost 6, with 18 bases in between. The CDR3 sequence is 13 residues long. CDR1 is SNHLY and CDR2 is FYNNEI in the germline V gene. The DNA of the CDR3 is TGTGCCACCAGGACCGACCCGGGAAAGACCCAGTACTTC. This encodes CATRTDPGKTQYF.

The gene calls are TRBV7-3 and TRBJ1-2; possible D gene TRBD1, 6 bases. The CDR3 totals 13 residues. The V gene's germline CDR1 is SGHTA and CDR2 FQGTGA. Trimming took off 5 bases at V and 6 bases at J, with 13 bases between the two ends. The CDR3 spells CASSHGGANGYTF. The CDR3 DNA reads TGTGCCAGCAGCCATGGGGGGGCCAATGGCTACACCTTC.

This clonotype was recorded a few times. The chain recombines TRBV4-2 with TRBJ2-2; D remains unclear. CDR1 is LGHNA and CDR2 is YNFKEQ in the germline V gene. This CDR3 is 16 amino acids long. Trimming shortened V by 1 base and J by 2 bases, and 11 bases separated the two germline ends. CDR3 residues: CASSQAGGLNTGELFF. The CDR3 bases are TGTGCCAGCAGCCAAGCCGGCGGTCTCAACACCGGGGAGCTGTTTTTT.

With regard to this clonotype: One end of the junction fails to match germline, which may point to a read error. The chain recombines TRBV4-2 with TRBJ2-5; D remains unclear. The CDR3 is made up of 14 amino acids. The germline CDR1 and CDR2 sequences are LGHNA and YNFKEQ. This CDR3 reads CANSPPGREETQYF. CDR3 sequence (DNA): TGTGCCAACAGCCCACCGGGCCGAGAAGAGACCCAGTACTTC.

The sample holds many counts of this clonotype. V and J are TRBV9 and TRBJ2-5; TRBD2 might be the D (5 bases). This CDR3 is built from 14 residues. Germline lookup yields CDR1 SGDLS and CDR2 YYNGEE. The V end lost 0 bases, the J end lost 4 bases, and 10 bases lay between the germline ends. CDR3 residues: CASSVGPRGETQYF. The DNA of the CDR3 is TGTGCCAGCAGCGTAGGACCCCGGGGAGAGACCCAGTACTTC.

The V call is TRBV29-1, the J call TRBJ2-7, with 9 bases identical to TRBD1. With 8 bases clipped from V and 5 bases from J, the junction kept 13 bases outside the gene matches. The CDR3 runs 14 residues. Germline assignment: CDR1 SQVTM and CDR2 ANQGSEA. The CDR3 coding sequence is TGCAGCATCGCCGCGACAGGGGGAGGTAACGAGCAGTACTTC. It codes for CSIAATGGGNEQYF.

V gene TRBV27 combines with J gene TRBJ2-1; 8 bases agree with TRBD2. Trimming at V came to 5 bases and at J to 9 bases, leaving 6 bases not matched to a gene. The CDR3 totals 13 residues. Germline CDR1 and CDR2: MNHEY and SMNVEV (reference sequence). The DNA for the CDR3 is TGTGCCAGCAGTCCGACTAGCGTTGGTGAGCAGTTCTTC. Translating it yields CASSPTSVGEQFF.

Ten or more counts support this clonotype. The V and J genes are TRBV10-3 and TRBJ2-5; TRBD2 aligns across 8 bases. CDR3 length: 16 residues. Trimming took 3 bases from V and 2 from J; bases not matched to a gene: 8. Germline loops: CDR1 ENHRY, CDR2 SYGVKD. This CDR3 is CAISDEREPPQETQYF. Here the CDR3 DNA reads TGTGCCATCAGTGACGAGCGGGAGCCCCCTCAAGAGACCCAGTACTTC.

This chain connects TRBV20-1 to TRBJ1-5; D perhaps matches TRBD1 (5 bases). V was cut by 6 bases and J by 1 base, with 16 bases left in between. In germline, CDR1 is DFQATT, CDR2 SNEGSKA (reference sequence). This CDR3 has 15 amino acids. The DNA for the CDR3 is TGCAGTGCCTTAGACCCAGGGTCAAGCAATCAGCCCCAGCATTTT. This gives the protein CSALDPGSSNQPQHF.

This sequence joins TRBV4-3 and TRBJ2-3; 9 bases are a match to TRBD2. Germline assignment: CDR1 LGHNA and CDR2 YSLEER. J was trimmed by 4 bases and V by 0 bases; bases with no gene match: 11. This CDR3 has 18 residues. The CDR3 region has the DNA TGCGCCAGCAGCCAAGATTTGAGCGGGGGGCTCCTTGCAGATACGCAGTATTTT. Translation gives CASSQDLSGGLLADTQYF.